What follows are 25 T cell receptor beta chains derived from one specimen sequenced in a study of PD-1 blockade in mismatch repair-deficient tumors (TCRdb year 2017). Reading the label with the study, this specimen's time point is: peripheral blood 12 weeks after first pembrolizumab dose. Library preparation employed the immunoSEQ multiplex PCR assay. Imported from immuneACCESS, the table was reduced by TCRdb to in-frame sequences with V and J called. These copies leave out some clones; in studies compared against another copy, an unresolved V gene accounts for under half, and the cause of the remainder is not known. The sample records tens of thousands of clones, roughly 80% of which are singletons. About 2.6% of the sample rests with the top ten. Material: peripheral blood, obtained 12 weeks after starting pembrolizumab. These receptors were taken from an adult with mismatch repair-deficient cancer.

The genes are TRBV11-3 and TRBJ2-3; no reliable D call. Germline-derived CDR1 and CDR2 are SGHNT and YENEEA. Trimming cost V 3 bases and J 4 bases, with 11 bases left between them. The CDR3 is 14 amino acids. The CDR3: CASSFSFDSDTQYF. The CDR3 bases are TGTGCCAGCAGCTTCTCCTTTGATTCAGATACGCAGTATTTT.

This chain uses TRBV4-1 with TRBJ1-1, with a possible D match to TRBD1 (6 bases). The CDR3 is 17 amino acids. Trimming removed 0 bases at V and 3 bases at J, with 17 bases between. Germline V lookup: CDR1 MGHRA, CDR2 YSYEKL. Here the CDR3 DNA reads TGCGCCAGCAGCCAAGATTGGGGTACAGGGTTCGACACTGAAGCTTTCTTT. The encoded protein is CASSQDWGTGFDTEAFF.

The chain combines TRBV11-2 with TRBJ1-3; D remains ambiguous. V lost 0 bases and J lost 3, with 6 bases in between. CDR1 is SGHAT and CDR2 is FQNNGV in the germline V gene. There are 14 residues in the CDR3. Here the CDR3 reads CASSLDPVGNTIYF. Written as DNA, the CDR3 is TGTGCCAGCAGCTTAGACCCAGTTGGAAACACCATATATTTT.

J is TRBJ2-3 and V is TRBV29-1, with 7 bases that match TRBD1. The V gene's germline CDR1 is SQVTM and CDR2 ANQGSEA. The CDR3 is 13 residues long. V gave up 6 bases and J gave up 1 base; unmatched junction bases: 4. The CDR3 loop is CSVRDSGTDTQYF. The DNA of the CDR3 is TGCAGCGTCAGGGACAGTGGCACAGATACGCAGTATTTT.

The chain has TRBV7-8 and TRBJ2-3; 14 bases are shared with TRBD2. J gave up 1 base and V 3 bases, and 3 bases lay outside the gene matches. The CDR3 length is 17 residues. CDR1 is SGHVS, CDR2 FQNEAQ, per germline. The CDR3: CASSLTSGRGGTDTQYF. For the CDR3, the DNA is TGTGCCAGCAGCTTGACTAGCGGGAGGGGAGGCACAGATACGCAGTATTTT. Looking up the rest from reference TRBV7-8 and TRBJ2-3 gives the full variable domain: GAGVSQSPRYKVAKRGQDVALRCDPISGHVSLFWYQQALGQGPEFLTYFQNEAQLDKSGLPSDRFFAERPEGSVSTLKIQRTQQEDSAVYLCASSLTSGRGGTDTQYFGPGTRLTVL.

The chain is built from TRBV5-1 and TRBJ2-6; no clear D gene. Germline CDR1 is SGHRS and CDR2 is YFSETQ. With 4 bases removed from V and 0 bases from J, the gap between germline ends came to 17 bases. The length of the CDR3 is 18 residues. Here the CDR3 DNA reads TGCGCCAGCAGCCCGCAGGCCAGTTATAGCTCTGGGGCCAACGTCCTGACTTTC. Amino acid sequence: CASSPQASYSSGANVLTF.

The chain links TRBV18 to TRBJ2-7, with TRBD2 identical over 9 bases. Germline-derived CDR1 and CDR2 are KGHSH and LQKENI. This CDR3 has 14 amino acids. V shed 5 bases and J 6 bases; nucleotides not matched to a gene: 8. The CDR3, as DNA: TGTGCCAGCTCATCGGAGCGGGAGGCCTTCGAGCAGTACTTC. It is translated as CASSSEREAFEQYF.

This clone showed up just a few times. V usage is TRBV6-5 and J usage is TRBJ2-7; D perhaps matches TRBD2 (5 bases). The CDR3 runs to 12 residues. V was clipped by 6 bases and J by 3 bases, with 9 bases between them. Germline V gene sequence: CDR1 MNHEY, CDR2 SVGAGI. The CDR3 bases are TGTGCCAGCAGCCAACTAGGCTACGAGCAGTACTTC. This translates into CASSQLGYEQYF.

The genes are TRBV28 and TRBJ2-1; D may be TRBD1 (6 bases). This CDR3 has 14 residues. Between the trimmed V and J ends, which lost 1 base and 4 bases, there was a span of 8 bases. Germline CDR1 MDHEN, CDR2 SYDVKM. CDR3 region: CASSLSQGYNEQFF. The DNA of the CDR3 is TGTGCCAGCAGTTTATCTCAGGGGTACAATGAGCAGTTCTTC.

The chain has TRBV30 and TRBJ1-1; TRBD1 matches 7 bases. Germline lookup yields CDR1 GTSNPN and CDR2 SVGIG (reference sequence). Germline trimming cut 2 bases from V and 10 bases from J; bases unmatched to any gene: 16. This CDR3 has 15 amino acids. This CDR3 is CAWSLVPPDRQGAFF. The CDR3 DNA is TGTGCCTGGAGTTTGGTCCCTCCGGACAGGCAGGGAGCTTTCTTT.

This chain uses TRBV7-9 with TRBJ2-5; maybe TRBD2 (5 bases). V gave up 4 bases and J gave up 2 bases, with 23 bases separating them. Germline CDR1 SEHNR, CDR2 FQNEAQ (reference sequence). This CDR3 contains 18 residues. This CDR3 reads CASSSNREPRLGQETQYF. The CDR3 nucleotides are TGTGCCAGCAGCTCAAACCGGGAACCTCGCTTGGGGCAAGAGACCCAGTACTTC.

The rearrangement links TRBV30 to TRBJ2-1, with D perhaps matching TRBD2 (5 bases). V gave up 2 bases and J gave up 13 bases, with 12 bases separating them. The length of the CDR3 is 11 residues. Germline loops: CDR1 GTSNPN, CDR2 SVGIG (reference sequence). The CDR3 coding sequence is TGTGCCTGGAGTTCCTCCGGGATCCAGTTCTTC. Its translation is CAWSSSGIQFF.

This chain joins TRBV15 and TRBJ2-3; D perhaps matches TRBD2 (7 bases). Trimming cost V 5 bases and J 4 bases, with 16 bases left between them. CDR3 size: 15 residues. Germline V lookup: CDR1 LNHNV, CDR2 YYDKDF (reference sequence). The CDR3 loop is CATSGRGTSADTQYF. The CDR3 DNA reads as TGTGCCACCAGCGGGAGGGGGACGTCTGCAGATACGCAGTATTTT.

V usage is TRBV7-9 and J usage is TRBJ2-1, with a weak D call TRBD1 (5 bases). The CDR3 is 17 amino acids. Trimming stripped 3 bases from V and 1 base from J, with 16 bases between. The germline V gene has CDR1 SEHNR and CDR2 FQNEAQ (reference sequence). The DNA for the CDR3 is TGTGCCAGCAGCTTGGTAGGGGCCGCGGATTCCTACAATGAGCAGTTCTTC. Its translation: CASSLVGAADSYNEQFF.

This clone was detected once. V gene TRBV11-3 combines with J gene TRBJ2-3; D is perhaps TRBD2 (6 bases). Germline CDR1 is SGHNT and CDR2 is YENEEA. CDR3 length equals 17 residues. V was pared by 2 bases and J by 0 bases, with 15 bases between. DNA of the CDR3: TGTGCCAGCAGCTTATTTGGGGCGGGGTCTAGCACAGATACGCAGTATTTT. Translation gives CASSLFGAGSSTDTQYF. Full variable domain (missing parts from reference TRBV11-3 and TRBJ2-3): EAGVVQSPRYKIIEKKQPVAFWCNPISGHNTLYWYLQNLGQGPELLIRYENEEAVDDSQLPKDRFSAERLKGVDSTLKIQPAELGDSAVYLCASSLFGAGSSTDTQYFGPGTRLTVL.

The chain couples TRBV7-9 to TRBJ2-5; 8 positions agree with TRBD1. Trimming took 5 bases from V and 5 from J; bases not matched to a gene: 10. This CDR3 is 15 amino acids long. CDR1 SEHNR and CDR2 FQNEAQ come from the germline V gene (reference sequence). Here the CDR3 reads CASSADRGASETQYF. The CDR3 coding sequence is TGTGCCAGCAGCGCAGACAGGGGTGCGTCCGAGACCCAGTACTTC.

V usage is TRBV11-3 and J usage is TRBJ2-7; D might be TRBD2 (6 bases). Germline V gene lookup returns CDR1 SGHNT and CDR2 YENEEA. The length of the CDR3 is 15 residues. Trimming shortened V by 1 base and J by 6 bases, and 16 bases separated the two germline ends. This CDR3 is CASSLGGGKSGEQYF. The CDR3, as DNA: TGTGCCAGCAGCTTAGGCGGCGGGAAATCTGGCGAGCAGTACTTC.

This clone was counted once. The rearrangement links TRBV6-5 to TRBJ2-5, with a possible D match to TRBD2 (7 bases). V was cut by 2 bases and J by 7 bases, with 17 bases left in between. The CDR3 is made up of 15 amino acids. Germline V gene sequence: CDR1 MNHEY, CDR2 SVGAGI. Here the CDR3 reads CASSYGGGQGGTQYF. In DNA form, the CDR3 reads TGTGCCAGCAGTTACGGGGGGGGGCAGGGCGGGACCCAGTACTTC.

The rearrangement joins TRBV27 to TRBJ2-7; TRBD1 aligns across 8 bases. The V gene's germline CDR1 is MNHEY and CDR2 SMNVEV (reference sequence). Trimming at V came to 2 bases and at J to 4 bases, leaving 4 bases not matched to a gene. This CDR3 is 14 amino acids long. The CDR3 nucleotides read TGTGCCAGCAGTTTAAGACAGGGGAATTACGAGCAGTACTTC. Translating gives CASSLRQGNYEQYF.

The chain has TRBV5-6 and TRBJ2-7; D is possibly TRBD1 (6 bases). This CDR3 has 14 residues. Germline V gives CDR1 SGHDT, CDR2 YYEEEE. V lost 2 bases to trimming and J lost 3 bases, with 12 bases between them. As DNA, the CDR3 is TGTGCCAGCAGCTTTAAACAGGGTAGCTACGAGCAGTACTTC. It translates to CASSFKQGSYEQYF.

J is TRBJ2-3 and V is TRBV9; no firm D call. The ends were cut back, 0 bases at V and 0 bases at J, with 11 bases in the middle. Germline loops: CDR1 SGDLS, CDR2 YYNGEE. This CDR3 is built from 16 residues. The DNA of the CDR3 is TGTGCCAGCAGCGTAGGGTCTCTAACTAGCACAGATACGCAGTATTTT. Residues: CASSVGSLTSTDTQYF.

CDR3 residues: CASSQEDEQYF. The CDR3 DNA reads as TGTGCCAGCAGCCAAGAGGACGAGCAGTACTTC. The rearrangement uses TRBV4-2 and TRBJ2-7; D call uncertain. CDR3 length equals 11 residues. The germline V and J ends were trimmed by 0 bases and 5 bases, with 2 bases remaining between them. From germline, CDR1 is LGHNA and CDR2 YNFKEQ.

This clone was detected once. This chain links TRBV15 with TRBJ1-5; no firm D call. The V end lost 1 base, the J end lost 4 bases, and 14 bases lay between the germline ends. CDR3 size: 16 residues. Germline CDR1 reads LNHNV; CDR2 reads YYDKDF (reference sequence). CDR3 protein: CATSRASFSGNQPQHF. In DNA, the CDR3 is TGTGCCACCAGCAGAGCTTCCTTTTCGGGGAATCAGCCCCAGCATTTT.

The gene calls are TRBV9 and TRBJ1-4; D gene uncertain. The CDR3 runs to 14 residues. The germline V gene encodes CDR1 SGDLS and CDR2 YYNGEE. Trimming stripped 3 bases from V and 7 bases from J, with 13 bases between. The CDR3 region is CASSGGGGSEKLFF. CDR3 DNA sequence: TGTGCCAGCAGCGGGGGAGGTGGTAGTGAAAAACTGTTTTTT.

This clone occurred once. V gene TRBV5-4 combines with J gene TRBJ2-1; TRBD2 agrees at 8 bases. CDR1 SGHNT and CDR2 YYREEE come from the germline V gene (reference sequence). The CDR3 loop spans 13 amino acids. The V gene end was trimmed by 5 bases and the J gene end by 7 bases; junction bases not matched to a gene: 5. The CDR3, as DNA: TGTGCCAGCAGATTTAGCGGGGCAAATGAGCAGTTCTTC. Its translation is CASRFSGANEQFF.